Sequencing of this TCR beta chain was carried out in a study of early T cells in non-severe SARS-CoV-2 infection. Study-wide context: The study sequenced bulk RNA from unsorted whole blood, with chains unpaired. Findings of the study overall: Private and CD4 specificities were missed by VDJdb matching, which favored anti-spike CD8 responses.

Germline CDR1 is MRHNA and CDR2 is SNTAGT. Trimming shortened V by 4 bases and J by 5 bases, and 11 bases separated the two germline ends. This CDR3 has 13 residues. Comments on this clonotype: The antigen remains unidentified.

Attachment of unique molecular identifiers to individual cDNA molecules was performed. TCRdb fed the 5' RACE reads into MiXCR, producing one record per CDR3 protein. This table holds some 36,000 distinct CDR3 sequences, about 6.3% found once. The origin of this receptor is an adult who was a healthcare worker with PCR-confirmed SARS-CoV-2 infection or an uninfected control (not recorded which). Source material: whole blood. The chain carries TRBV6-4 and TRBJ1-1, with D unclear. The CDR3 coding sequence is TGTGCCAGCAGTGCTGGGGTAGGGACTGAAGCTTTCTTT. Residues: CASSAGVGTEAFF.